This entry lists 17 T cell receptor beta chains sequenced from one sample in a study of T cell clones after liver transplantation. Assay used: immunoSEQ multiplex PCR; TCRdb lists only in-frame clones, some missing. The sample contains roughly 100,000 clones, approximately 85% of which appear only once. Material: CD4+ T cells from blood, obtained before liver transplant. The receptors originated from a human donor who received a liver transplant.

The chain carries TRBV7-8 and TRBJ2-7; D ambiguous. The length of the CDR3 is 11 residues. The germline V gene encodes CDR1 SGHVS and CDR2 FQNEAQ. Trimming removed 1 base from V and 7 bases from J, with 5 bases in between. CDR3 sequence reads: CASSLEEEQYF. The CDR3 bases are TGTGCCAGCAGCTTAGAGGAAGAGCAGTACTTC.

The chain links TRBV28 to TRBJ1-1; D uncertain. Per the germline V gene, CDR1 is MDHEN and CDR2 is SYDVKM. The CDR3 spans 10 residues. Deletions cut 2 bases from V and 7 bases from J, with 2 bases between. DNA of the CDR3: TGTGCCAGCAGTTTAGGTGAAGCTTTCTTT. As protein: CASSLGEAFF.

This clone was seen only once. The gene calls are TRBV6-5 and TRBJ2-1; either TRBD1 or TRBD2 may supply D (5 bases each). The CDR3 contains 14 residues. V gave up 7 bases and J gave up 5 bases, with 15 bases separating them. Germline V lookup: CDR1 MNHEY, CDR2 SVGAGI. The CDR3 DNA sequence: TGTGCCAGCACCCCGGGACGGAGCGACAATGAGCAGTTCTTC. As protein: CASTPGRSDNEQFF.

This sequence joins TRBV2 and TRBJ1-5; tentative D call: TRBD1 (6 bases). Germline V lookup: CDR1 SNHLY, CDR2 FYNNEI. The CDR3 has 14 amino acids. V lost 6 bases and J lost 2, with 11 bases in between. This CDR3 reads CASRDRNGNQPQHF. CDR3 coding DNA: TGTGCCAGCAGAGACAGGAACGGCAATCAGCCCCAGCATTTT.

V is TRBV15 and J is TRBJ2-3; D is possibly TRBD1 or TRBD2 (5 bases each). V was clipped by 0 bases and J by 1 base, with 11 bases between them. Germline V gene lookup returns CDR1 LNHNV and CDR2 YYDKDF (reference sequence). This CDR3 region has 16 residues. The CDR3 loop is CATSRDPGTGTDTQYF. CDR3 in DNA: TGTGCCACCAGCAGAGATCCCGGGACGGGCACAGATACGCAGTATTTT.

The chain carries TRBV18 and TRBJ1-1; perhaps TRBD1 as D (5 bases). Germline CDR1 and CDR2: KGHSH and LQKENI. V dropped 6 bases and J dropped 1 base, with 9 bases sitting between them. CDR3 size: 13 residues. Written as DNA, the CDR3 is TGTGCCAGCTCCTGGGGGAAGAACACTGAAGCTTTCTTT. Translated: CASSWGKNTEAFF.

V usage is TRBV7-9 and J usage is TRBJ2-1, with 13 bases aligning to TRBD2. Germline V CDR1 and CDR2: SEHNR, FQNEAQ (reference sequence). CDR3 length: 16 residues. V gave up 4 bases and J gave up 4 bases; unmatched junction bases: 4. The CDR3 sequence: CASSSGLAGTYNEQFF. The CDR3 nucleotides are TGTGCCAGCAGCTCGGGACTAGCGGGAACATACAATGAGCAGTTCTTC.

This chain links TRBV5-1 with TRBJ2-7, with D perhaps assigned TRBD1 or TRBD2 (6 bases each). Germline lookup yields CDR1 SGHRS and CDR2 YFSETQ. With 0 bases removed from V and 3 bases from J, the gap between germline ends came to 13 bases. The CDR3 spans 15 residues. CDR3 loop: CASSLGGATLYEQYF. In DNA form, the CDR3 reads TGCGCCAGCAGCTTGGGGGGGGCAACCCTCTACGAGCAGTACTTC.

J is TRBJ1-1 and V is TRBV5-1; the D gene is possibly TRBD1 (6 bases). The germline V gene has CDR1 SGHRS and CDR2 YFSETQ. The CDR3 has 15 residues. The V and J ends lost 5 bases and 0 bases respectively, with 14 bases between them. The CDR3 bases are TGCGCCAGCAGTTTGCCTGGACAGATGAACACTGAAGCTTTCTTT. The encoded protein is CASSLPGQMNTEAFF. Based on the CDR3 plus reference TRBV5-1 and TRBJ1-1, the full variable domain is KAGVTQTPRYLIKTRGQQVTLSCSPISGHRSVSWYQQTPGQGLQFLFEYFSETQRNKGNFPGRFSGRQFSNSRSEMNVSTLELGDSALYLCASSLPGQMNTEAFFGQGTRLTVV.

The V and J genes are TRBV7-2 and TRBJ2-2, with 8 nucleotides matching TRBD2. With 5 bases clipped from V and 9 bases from J, the junction kept 11 bases outside the gene matches. CDR3 size: 15 residues. Germline lookup yields CDR1 SGHTA and CDR2 FQGNSA. This chain's CDR3 is CASSPWGTSPRELFF. The CDR3 bases are TGTGCCAGCAGCCCATGGGGGACTAGTCCCCGGGAGCTGTTTTTT.

The chain couples TRBV27 to TRBJ2-7; maybe TRBD1 (6 bases). Germline lookup yields CDR1 MNHEY and CDR2 SMNVEV (reference sequence). V lost 4 bases and J 3 bases, leaving 13 bases between the germline ends. The CDR3 has 14 residues. The CDR3 sequence: CASSSGQKGYEQYF. The CDR3 nucleotides read TGTGCCAGCAGTTCCGGACAGAAAGGCTACGAGCAGTACTTC.

The gene calls are TRBV5-1 and TRBJ1-3; D not resolved. The V gene lost 0 bases and the J gene lost 0 bases, with 10 bases spanning the gap. This CDR3 comprises 16 residues. Germline lookup yields CDR1 SGHRS and CDR2 YFSETQ. This CDR3 is CASSLVGPGSGNTIYF. The CDR3, as DNA: TGCGCCAGCAGCTTGGTAGGCCCCGGCTCTGGAAACACCATATATTTT.

CDR3 in DNA: TGTGCCAGCAGCTTAACGCGGGCCCTAGGGACCGGGGAGCTGTTTTTT. It codes for CASSLTRALGTGELFF. J is TRBJ2-2 and V is TRBV5-6; maybe TRBD2 (5 bases). Trimming took off 2 bases at V and 5 bases at J, with 16 bases between the two ends. Germline V gene sequence: CDR1 SGHDT, CDR2 YYEEEE. CDR3 length equals 16 residues.

This chain links TRBV2 with TRBJ1-4; 8 nucleotides match TRBD1. V lost 3 bases to trimming and J lost 0 bases; unmatched junction nucleotides: 6. CDR1 SNHLY and CDR2 FYNNEI come from the germline V gene. The CDR3 is made up of 17 amino acids. CDR3 protein: CASSDDQGASTNEKLFF. The DNA of the CDR3 is TGTGCCAGCAGTGATGACCAGGGGGCCTCAACTAATGAAAAACTGTTTTTT.

This clone occurred once. The chain couples TRBV30 to TRBJ1-2; 7 bases line up with TRBD1. CDR1 GTSNPN and CDR2 SVGIG come from the germline V gene (reference sequence). The J segment lost 6 bases and the V segment lost 2 bases, leaving 12 bases of the junction unmatched. The CDR3 has 15 residues. CDR3 protein: CAWSRPRQGSDGYTF. The CDR3 DNA sequence: TGTGCCTGGAGTAGGCCCCGACAGGGATCGGATGGCTACACCTTC.

The V and J genes are TRBV18 and TRBJ2-5; possibly TRBD1 for D (6 bases). CDR3 length: 15 residues. The germline V gene encodes CDR1 KGHSH and CDR2 LQKENI. Trimming shortened V by 1 base and J by 5 bases, and 14 bases separated the two germline ends. CDR3 bases: TGTGCCAGCTCACCACGGACACCTAGGGGGGAGACCCAGTACTTC. Residues: CASSPRTPRGETQYF.

This clone was counted a single time. This chain joins TRBV27 and TRBJ1-1; the D gene is possibly TRBD1 (6 bases). The germline V gene has CDR1 MNHEY and CDR2 SMNVEV (reference sequence). This CDR3 has 15 residues. V lost 5 bases, J lost 4 bases, and 17 bases lay in between. The CDR3 DNA is TGTGCCAGCAGTCCTGCACAGGGTCCGACCACTGAAGCTTTCTTT. Encoded protein: CASSPAQGPTTEAFF.